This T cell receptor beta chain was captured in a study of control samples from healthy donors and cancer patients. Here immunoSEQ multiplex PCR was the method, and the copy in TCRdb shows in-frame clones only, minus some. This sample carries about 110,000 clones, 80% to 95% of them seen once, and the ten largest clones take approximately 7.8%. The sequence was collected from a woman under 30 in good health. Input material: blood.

CDR3 amino acids: CASSLNLRVAGPRGETQYF. The DNA for the CDR3 is TGTGCCAGCAGCTTAAACCTGAGAGTGGCGGGCCCCCGGGGAGAGACCCAGTACTTC. The chain couples TRBV13 to TRBJ2-5; possible D gene TRBD2, 5 bases. Between the trimmed V and J ends, which lost 2 bases and 4 bases, there was a span of 26 bases. CDR1 is PRHDT, CDR2 FYEKMQ, per germline (reference sequence). The CDR3 covers 19 residues.